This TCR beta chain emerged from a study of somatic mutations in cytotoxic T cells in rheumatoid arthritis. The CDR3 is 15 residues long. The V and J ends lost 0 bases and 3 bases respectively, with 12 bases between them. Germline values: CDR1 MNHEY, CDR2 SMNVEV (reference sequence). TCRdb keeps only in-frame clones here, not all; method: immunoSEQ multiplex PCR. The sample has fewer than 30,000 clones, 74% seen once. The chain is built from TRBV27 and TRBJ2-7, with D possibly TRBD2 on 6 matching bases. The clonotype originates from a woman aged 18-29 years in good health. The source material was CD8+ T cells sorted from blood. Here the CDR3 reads CASSLSRDSSYEQYF. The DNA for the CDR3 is TGTGCCAGCAGTTTATCCCGGGACTCGAGCTACGAGCAGTACTTC.